This T cell receptor (beta chain) emerged from a study of pediatric ulcerative colitis. One to two pinch biopsies were taken from the rectum during colonoscopy. Germline V gene sequence: CDR1 SGHAT, CDR2 FQNNGV. This CDR3 is 16 amino acids long. The V end lost 5 bases, the J end lost 3 bases, and 19 bases lay between the germline ends. Data came from immunoSEQ multiplex PCR; TCRdb stores just in-frame clones and leaves some out. Counted here are about 34,000 clones, roughly four fifths occurring once; the ten biggest clones make up approximately 9%. Sequenced material: gut tissue. The V and J genes are TRBV11-2 and TRBJ1-2, with a tentative D call TRBD1 (5 bases). The origin of this receptor is a boy aged 5-17 years with severe ulcerative colitis. CDR3 nucleotide sequence: TGTGCCAGCAGCCTCACAGCAGGGAAGTCGGACTATGGCTACACCTTC. Its protein product is CASSLTAGKSDYGYTF.